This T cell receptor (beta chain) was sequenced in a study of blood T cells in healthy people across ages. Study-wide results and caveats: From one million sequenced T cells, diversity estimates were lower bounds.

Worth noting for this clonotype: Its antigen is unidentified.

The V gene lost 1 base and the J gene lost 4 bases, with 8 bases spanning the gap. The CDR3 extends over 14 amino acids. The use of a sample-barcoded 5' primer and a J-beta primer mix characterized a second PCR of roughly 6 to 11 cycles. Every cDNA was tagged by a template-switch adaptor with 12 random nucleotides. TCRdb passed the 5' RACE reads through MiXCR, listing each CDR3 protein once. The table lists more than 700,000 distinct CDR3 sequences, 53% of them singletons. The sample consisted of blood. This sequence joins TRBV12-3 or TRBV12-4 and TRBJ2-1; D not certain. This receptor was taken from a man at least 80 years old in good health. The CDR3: CASSLGLQYNEQFF. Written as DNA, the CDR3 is TGTGCCAGCAGTTTAGGGCTACAATACAATGAGCAGTTCTTC.